This passage covers 13 T cell receptor beta chains from one sample sequenced in a study of blood T cell repertoires in COVID-19. TCRdb keeps only in-frame clones here, not all; method: immunoSEQ multiplex PCR. The sample yields 150,000 to 200,000 clones, about 85% seen once. The sequencing input was peripheral blood. The receptors were sampled from a woman aged 25-40 years with active or convalescent COVID-19.

The J gene is TRBJ1-2, the V gene TRBV12-3 or TRBV12-4; D possibly corresponds to TRBD1 (6 bases). Trimming cost V 2 bases and J 8 bases, with 12 bases left between them. The CDR3 consists of 13 residues. For the CDR3, the DNA is TGTGCCAGCAGTTTATGGGGAGGGGGAGGCTACACCTTC. This gives the protein CASSLWGGGGYTF.

The count of this clone is one. The genes are TRBV19 and TRBJ1-5; 7 bases match TRBD1. Per the germline V gene, CDR1 is LNHDA and CDR2 is SQIVND (reference sequence). The CDR3 contains 16 residues. With V trimmed by 3 bases and J by 0 bases, 5 bases remained unmatched. CDR3 bases: TGTGCCAGTAGTATCGTGACAGGGAATAGCAATCAGCCCCAGCATTTT. Its protein is CASSIVTGNSNQPQHF.

V usage is TRBV29-1 and J usage is TRBJ1-1; tentatively, D is TRBD1 (6 bases). CDR3 length: 13 residues. The V gene's germline CDR1 is SQVTM and CDR2 ANQGSEA. Trimming shortened V by 3 bases and J by 3 bases, and 11 bases separated the two germline ends. CDR3 sequence (DNA): TGCAGCGTTGACGGGACACTACACACTGAAGCTTTCTTT. This gives the protein CSVDGTLHTEAFF.

The chain joins TRBV11-3 to TRBJ2-2, with 8 positions matching TRBD2. V shed 0 bases, J shed 7 bases, and the junction held 13 bases outside the gene matches. Germline V gene data show CDR1 as SGHNT and CDR2 as YENEEA. This CDR3 contains 18 residues. The CDR3 region is CASSLDMISGGSSGELFF. The CDR3 bases are TGTGCCAGCAGCTTAGATATGATCAGCGGGGGATCCAGCGGGGAGCTGTTTTTT.

The V and J genes are TRBV5-4 and TRBJ1-1, with 8 bases that match TRBD1. The germline V gene encodes CDR1 SGHNT and CDR2 YYREEE (reference sequence). The V gene end was trimmed by 5 bases and the J gene end by 0 bases; junction bases not matched to a gene: 9. CDR3 size: 16 residues. The CDR3 protein is CASSPRTGTVNTEAFF. CDR3 sequence (DNA): TGTGCCAGCAGTCCAAGGACAGGGACGGTGAACACTGAAGCTTTCTTT. Full variable domain (outside the CDR3, taken from reference TRBV5-4 and TRBJ1-1): ETGVTQSPTHLIKTRGQQVTLRCSSQSGHNTVSWYQQALGQGPQFIFQYYREEENGRGNFPPRFSGLQFPNYSSELNVNALELDDSALYLCASSPRTGTVNTEAFFGQGTRLTVV.

This clone appeared a single time. The V gene is TRBV6-5, the J gene TRBJ1-2, with 7 bases identical to TRBD1. V was pared by 2 bases and J by 8 bases, with 11 bases of the junction left unmatched. This CDR3 is built from 15 residues. The germline CDR1 and CDR2 sequences are MNHEY and SVGAGI. CDR3 DNA: TGTGCCAGCAGTTACGCGGACAGGCGAAAAGGGGGCTACACCTTC. Amino acids: CASSYADRRKGGYTF.

The chain combines TRBV29-1 with TRBJ2-4, with 9 nucleotides matching TRBD1. The germline CDR1 and CDR2 sequences are SQVTM and ANQGSEA. The CDR3 totals 14 residues. With V trimmed by 7 bases and J by 6 bases, 10 bases remained unmatched. The DNA of the CDR3 is TGCAGCGGAACAGGGGGCCCGGCAGGAAACATTCAGTACTTC. Protein product: CSGTGGPAGNIQYF. Variable domain in full (rest from reference TRBV29-1 and TRBJ2-4): SAVISQKPSRDICQRGTSLTIQCQVDSQVTMMFWYRQQPGQSLTLIATANQGSEATYESGFVIDKFPISRPNLTFSTLTVSNMSPEDSSIYLCSGTGGPAGNIQYFGAGTRLSVL.

This clone was picked up one time. This chain connects TRBV6-5 to TRBJ2-7, with D possibly being TRBD2 (6 bases). The germline gives CDR1 MNHEY, CDR2 SVGAGI. CDR3 length equals 14 residues. V was clipped by 7 bases and J by 3 bases, with 16 bases between them. CDR3 sequence reads: CASKLRLEHYEQYF. In DNA, the CDR3 is TGTGCCAGCAAATTGAGACTAGAACACTACGAGCAGTACTTC.

The chain links TRBV19 to TRBJ1-2; tentatively, D is TRBD1 (5 bases). Germline V gene sequence: CDR1 LNHDA, CDR2 SQIVND (reference sequence). The length of the CDR3 is 14 residues. V shed 7 bases and J shed 1 base, with 13 bases lying between them. The CDR3 nucleotides are TGTGCCAGTAATCACAGGAACAATAACTATGGCTACACCTTC. Amino acid sequence: CASNHRNNNYGYTF.

The CDR3 protein is CASSSRTSGYTYEQYF. CDR3 nucleotides: TGTGCCAGCAGTAGTCGGACTAGCGGGTATACCTACGAGCAGTACTTC. The chain carries TRBV2 and TRBJ2-7; 11 bases agree with TRBD2. With V trimmed by 5 bases and J by 2 bases, 8 bases remained unmatched. The germline CDR1 and CDR2 sequences are SNHLY and FYNNEI. There are 16 residues in the CDR3. Combining the CDR3 with reference TRBV2 and TRBJ2-7 gives the whole variable domain EPEVTQTPSHQVTQMGQEVILRCVPISNHLYFYWYRQILGQKVEFLVSFYNNEISEKSEIFDDQFSVERPDGSNFTLKIRSTKLEDSAMYFCASSSRTSGYTYEQYFGPGTRLTVT.

The gene calls are TRBV7-9 and TRBJ1-1; 9 bases fit TRBD1. Trimming cost V 4 bases and J 3 bases; bases outside gene matches: 6. Germline V gene sequence: CDR1 SEHNR, CDR2 FQNEAQ (reference sequence). This CDR3 contains 15 residues. CDR3 in amino acids: CASSSGQGVHTEAFF. CDR3 nucleotides: TGTGCCAGCAGCTCGGGACAGGGAGTCCACACTGAAGCTTTCTTT.

Here the CDR3 DNA reads TGTGCCAGTTCGGGCGGGTGGCGGGATAACTACAATGAGCAGTTCTTC. Protein: CASSGGWRDNYNEQFF. The V call is TRBV19, the J call TRBJ2-1; tentatively, D is TRBD2 (6 bases). The CDR3 contains 16 residues. Trimming took off 8 bases at V and 3 bases at J, with 20 bases between the two ends. Germline CDR1 LNHDA, CDR2 SQIVND (reference sequence).

This clone is a singleton in its sample. J is TRBJ1-1 and V is TRBV7-9, with a possible D match to TRBD1 (6 bases). The CDR3 is 14 residues long. Trimming shortened V by 5 bases and J by 0 bases, and 10 bases separated the two germline ends. Germline V gene lookup returns CDR1 SEHNR and CDR2 FQNEAQ (reference sequence). This CDR3 reads CASSGQNMNTEAFF. For the CDR3, the DNA is TGTGCCAGCAGCGGACAGAACATGAACACTGAAGCTTTCTTT.